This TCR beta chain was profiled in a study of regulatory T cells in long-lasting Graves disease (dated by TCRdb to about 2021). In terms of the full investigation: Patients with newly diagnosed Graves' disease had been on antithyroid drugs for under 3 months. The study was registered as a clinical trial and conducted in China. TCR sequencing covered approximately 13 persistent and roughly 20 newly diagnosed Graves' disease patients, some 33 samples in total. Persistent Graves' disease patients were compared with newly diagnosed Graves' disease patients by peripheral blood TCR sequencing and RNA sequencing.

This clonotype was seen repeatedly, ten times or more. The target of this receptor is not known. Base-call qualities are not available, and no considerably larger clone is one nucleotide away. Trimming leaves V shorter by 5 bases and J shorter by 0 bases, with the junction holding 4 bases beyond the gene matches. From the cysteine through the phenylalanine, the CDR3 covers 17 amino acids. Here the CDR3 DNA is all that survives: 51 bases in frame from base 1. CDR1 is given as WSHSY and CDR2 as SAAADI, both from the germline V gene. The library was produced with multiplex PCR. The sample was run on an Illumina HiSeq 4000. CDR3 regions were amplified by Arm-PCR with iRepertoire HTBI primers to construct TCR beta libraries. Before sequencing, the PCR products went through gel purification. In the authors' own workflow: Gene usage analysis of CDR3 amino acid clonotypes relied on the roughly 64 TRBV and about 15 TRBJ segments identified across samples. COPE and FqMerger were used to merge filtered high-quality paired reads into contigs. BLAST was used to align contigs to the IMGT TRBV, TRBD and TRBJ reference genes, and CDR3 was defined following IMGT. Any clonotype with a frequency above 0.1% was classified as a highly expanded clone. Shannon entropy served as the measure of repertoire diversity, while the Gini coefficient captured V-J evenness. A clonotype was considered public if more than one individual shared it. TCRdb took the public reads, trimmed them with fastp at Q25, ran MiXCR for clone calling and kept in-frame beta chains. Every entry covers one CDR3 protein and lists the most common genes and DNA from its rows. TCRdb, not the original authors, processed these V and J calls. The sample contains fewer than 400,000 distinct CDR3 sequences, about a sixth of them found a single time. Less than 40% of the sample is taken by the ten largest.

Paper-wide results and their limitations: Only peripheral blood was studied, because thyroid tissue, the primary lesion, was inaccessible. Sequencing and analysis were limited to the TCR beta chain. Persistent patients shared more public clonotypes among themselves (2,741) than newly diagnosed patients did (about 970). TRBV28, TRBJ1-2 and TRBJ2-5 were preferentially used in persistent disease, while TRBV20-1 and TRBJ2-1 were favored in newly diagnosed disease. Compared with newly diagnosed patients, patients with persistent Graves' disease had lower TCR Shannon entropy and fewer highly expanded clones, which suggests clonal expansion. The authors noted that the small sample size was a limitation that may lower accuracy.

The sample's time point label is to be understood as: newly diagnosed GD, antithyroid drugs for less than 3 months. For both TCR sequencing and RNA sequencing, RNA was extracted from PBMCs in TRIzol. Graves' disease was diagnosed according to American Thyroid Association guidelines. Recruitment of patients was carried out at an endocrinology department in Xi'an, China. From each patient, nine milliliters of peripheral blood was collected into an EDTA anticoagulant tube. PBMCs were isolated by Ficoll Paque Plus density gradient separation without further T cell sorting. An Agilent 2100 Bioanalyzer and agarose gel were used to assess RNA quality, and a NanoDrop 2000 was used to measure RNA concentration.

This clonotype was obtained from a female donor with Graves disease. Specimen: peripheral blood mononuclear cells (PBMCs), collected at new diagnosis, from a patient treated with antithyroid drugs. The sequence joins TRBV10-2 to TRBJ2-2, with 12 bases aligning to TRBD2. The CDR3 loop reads CASSRLAGATNTGELFF. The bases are TGCGCCAGCAGTAGACTAGCGGGAGCTACGAACACCGGGGAGCTGTTTTTT.